The 8 T cell receptor beta chains listed next were all sequenced from one sample in a study of vaccination effects on CD4 cells after COVID-19. Their cognate antigens are unknown. TCRdb's table, derived via immunoSEQ multiplex PCR, lists solely in-frame clones and lacks some. Of about 24,000 clones listed, roughly 80% are singletons. ViraFEST assay sequencing came after antigen-specific CD4+ T cells were expanded with viral peptide pools. The culture ran for roughly ten days, and then CD4+ T cells were isolated. Nucleocapsid antibodies were negative in the vaccine recipients, who had never had SARS-CoV-2 infection. The sample was CD4+ T cells from PBMCs cultured with HCoV-NL63 spike peptides, taken before COVID-19 vaccination. All receptors come from a human donor who received a COVID-19 vaccine.

The J gene is TRBJ2-7, the V gene TRBV2, with 8 nucleotides matching TRBD1. Germline V lookup: CDR1 SNHLY, CDR2 FYNNEI. The CDR3 has 14 amino acids. Unmatched junction bases numbered 5, after V lost 4 bases and J lost 3 bases. CDR3 protein: CASSAVRGRYEQYF. In nucleotides, the CDR3 is TGTGCCAGCAGTGCCGTCAGGGGGCGCTACGAGCAGTACTTC.

The gene calls are TRBV6-2 or TRBV6-3 and TRBJ2-7; 12 nucleotides line up with TRBD2. Germline V gene lookup returns CDR1 MNHEY and CDR2 SVGEGT. This CDR3 has 15 amino acids. Trimming removed 0 bases from V and 3 bases from J; junction bases left unmatched: 0. CDR3 DNA sequence: TGTGCCAGCAGTTACTCGACTAGCGGGGGCTACGAGCAGTACTTC. Protein sequence: CASSYSTSGGYEQYF.

This clone has just a few counts. The chain is built from TRBV6-5 and TRBJ2-3, with TRBD2 matching 10 bases. After removal of 4 bases from V and 4 bases from J, the junction contained 5 bases not matched to a gene. From germline, CDR1 is MNHEY and CDR2 SVGAGI. CDR3 length: 15 amino acids. The chain's CDR3 is CASSSQRGGPDTQYF. Here the CDR3 DNA reads TGTGCCAGCAGTTCCCAGCGGGGGGGCCCAGATACGCAGTATTTT.

This chain joins TRBV19 and TRBJ1-6, with unresolved D. Trimming shortened V by 5 bases and J by 6 bases, and 5 bases separated the two germline ends. Germline V gene data show CDR1 as LNHDA and CDR2 as SQIVND (reference sequence). The CDR3 has 12 amino acids. CDR3 loop: CASSPPNSPLHF. CDR3 DNA: TGTGCCAGTAGTCCTCCTAATTCACCCCTCCACTTT.

The V gene is TRBV6-2 or TRBV6-3, the J gene TRBJ1-5; no clear D. Trimming pared 1 base from V and 10 bases from J, leaving 11 bases between. The CDR3 is made up of 13 amino acids. Per germline, CDR1 MNHEY and CDR2 SVGEGT. DNA for the CDR3: TGTGCCAGCAGTTACTACCCGCCCCTTCCCCAGCATTTT. Residues: CASSYYPPLPQHF.

The chain is built from TRBV19 and TRBJ2-1; 10 bases are shared with TRBD2. The germline V gene encodes CDR1 LNHDA and CDR2 SQIVND (reference sequence). CDR3 length equals 15 residues. Losses at the gene ends were 3 bases for V and 5 bases for J; bases not matched to a gene: 4. Here the CDR3 DNA reads TGTGCCAGTAGTATTTTTAGCGGGGGGAACAATGAGCAGTTCTTC. It is translated as CASSIFSGGNNEQFF. The full variable domain, its missing parts supplied by reference TRBV19 and TRBJ2-1, is DGGITQSPKYLFRKEGQNVTLSCEQNLNHDAMYWYRQDPGQGLRLIYYSQIVNDFQKGDIAEGYSVSREKKESFPLTVTSAQKNPTAFYLCASSIFSGGNNEQFFGPGTRLTVL.

This clone was counted only a few times. J is TRBJ1-5 and V is TRBV30; 7 nucleotides line up with TRBD1. V was clipped by 4 bases and J by 6 bases; unmatched bases: 6. There are 13 residues in the CDR3. Germline-derived CDR1 and CDR2 are GTSNPN and SVGIG (reference sequence). The CDR3 DNA is TGTGCCTGGAAGGGGGCTGTCGGTCAGCCCCAGCATTTT. Residues: CAWKGAVGQPQHF.

This clone was picked up a small number of times. The J gene is TRBJ2-3, the V gene TRBV9; perhaps TRBD1 as D (5 bases). This CDR3 spans 14 amino acids. Germline V lookup: CDR1 SGDLS, CDR2 YYNGEE. V was pared by 0 bases and J by 7 bases, with 12 bases between. The CDR3: CASSVDAGSYTQYF. In DNA form, the CDR3 reads TGTGCCAGCAGCGTAGATGCAGGGTCATATACGCAGTATTTT. The full variable domain, its missing parts supplied by reference TRBV9 and TRBJ2-3, is DSGVTQTPKHLITATGQRVTLRCSPRSGDLSVYWYQQSLDQGLQFLIQYYNGEERAKGNILERFSAQQFPDLHSELNLSSLELGDSALYFCASSVDAGSYTQYFGPGTRLTVL.